Listed below are T cell receptor beta chains from one sample, sequenced in a study of blood T cell repertoires in COVID-19. Data came from immunoSEQ multiplex PCR; TCRdb stores just in-frame clones and leaves some out. The data hold about 14,000 clones, with roughly four fifths observed a single time. The source material was peripheral blood. These receptors originate from a man aged 80 or over with active or convalescent COVID-19. The CDR3 runs from the conserved cysteine through the conserved F or W. A D gene is named only where the DNA matches it firmly. Clone size is stated in some rows and not others, as once, few, many or a class when expanded.

TRBV5-6	-	TRBJ1-1	-	TGTGCCAGCAGCTTGCAGGGGTTCGGCACTGAAGCTTTCTTT	CASSLQGFGTEAFF
TRBV3-1/TRBV3-2	-	TRBJ1-4	-	TGTGCCAGCAGCCAGCTAGACAGGCGAAAACTGTTTTTT	CASSQLDRRKLFF
TRBV7-2	TRBD2	TRBJ2-5	-	TGTGCCAGCAGCTTAGCGCGGGGGACCTGGCGGGGGTACCAAGAGACCCAGTACTTC	CASSLARGTWRGYQETQYF
TRBV5-5	TRBD1	TRBJ1-1	-	TGTGCCAGCAGCGGGGGACAGGGGGCTCACACTGAAGCTTTCTTT	CASSGGQGAHTEAFF
TRBV28	TRBD1	TRBJ1-5	-	TGTGCCAGCACCCTAACGAGCATCAGGACAGGGACTGTTTTGAGCAATCAGCCCCAGCATTTT	CASTLTSIRTGTVLSNQPQHF
TRBV7-9	TRBD2	TRBJ2-1	once	TGTGCCAGCAGCTTAACTAGCGGGGAGTACAATGAGCAGTTCTTC	CASSLTSGEYNEQFF
TRBV5-6	-	TRBJ1-5	once	TGTGCCAGCAGCTTGGCGCAGACTCCTGGGCCCCAGCATTTT	CASSLAQTPGPQHF
TRBV2	TRBD1	TRBJ1-5	-	TGTGCCAGCAAGGCACAGGGGGCTTATAGCAATCAGCCCCAGCATTTT	CASKAQGAYSNQPQHF
TRBV7-9	TRBD2	TRBJ2-7	-	TGTGCCAGCAGTCTCAGCGGGGTCCTGTACGAGCAGTACTTC	CASSLSGVLYEQYF
TRBV9	TRBD1	TRBJ1-6	-	TGTGCCAGCAGCGCCCCCAGGGGGCGCTTATATAATTCACCCCTCCACTTT	CASSAPRGRLYNSPLHF
TRBV5-1	-	TRBJ2-7	-	TGCGCCAGCAGCTTGGGAATCCAGACCTGGACACGTGAGCAGTACTTC	CASSLGIQTWTREQYF
TRBV4-2	-	TRBJ1-1	once	TGTGCCAGCAGCCACGACAGGAACACTGAAGCTTTCTTT	CASSHDRNTEAFF
TRBV6-5	TRBD1	TRBJ1-4	once	TGTGCCACCTGGGACAGGGATAGGGAAAAACTGTTTTTT	CATWDRDREKLFF
TRBV30	TRBD2	TRBJ2-1	-	TGTGCCTGGAGTGTAATAGCGGGGGCGGGCAATGAGCAGTTCTTC	CAWSVIAGAGNEQFF
TRBV19	TRBD1	TRBJ1-2	-	TGTGCCAGTAGTCCCCAGGGACAGGGGTATGGCTACACCTTC	CASSPQGQGYGYTF
TRBV5-4	TRBD2	TRBJ2-7	once	TGTGCCAGCAGCTTGGTGGCTAGCGGGGGGCCGTTGGAGCAGTACTTC	CASSLVASGGPLEQYF
TRBV7-9	-	TRBJ1-3	few	TGTGCCAGCAGCTTAGGCGCCTCTGGAAACACCATATATTTT	CASSLGASGNTIYF
TRBV6-5	TRBD1	TRBJ2-7	-	TGTGCCAGCAGCCAACCGGGACAGGGGGCCTACGAGCAGTACTTC	CASSQPGQGAYEQYF
TRBV12-3/TRBV12-4	-	TRBJ2-3	-	TGTGCCAGCAGTGCCGAGGACTCCTCGACGCAGTATTTT	CASSAEDSSTQYF
TRBV18	TRBD1	TRBJ2-7	-	TGTGCCAGCTCACCGGGACAGGGATCCTACGAGCAGTACTTC	CASSPGQGSYEQYF
TRBV4-2	TRBD2	TRBJ2-3	-	TGTGCCAGCAGCCAAATCAGCGGGGGGGCCCCAGATACGCAGTATTTT	CASSQISGGAPDTQYF
TRBV29-1	-	TRBJ1-5	few	TGCAGCGCTAGAGCAGAGGGGGATCAGCCCCAGCATTTT	CSARAEGDQPQHF
TRBV9	TRBD2	TRBJ2-3	-	TGTGCCAGCAGCTTCCGGACTAGCGGGGGCGCTAGCACAGATACGCAGTATTTT	CASSFRTSGGASTDTQYF
TRBV6-5	-	TRBJ2-1	-	TGTGCCAGCAGCCGGGGTTCCTCCTACAATGAGCAGTTCTTC	CASSRGSSYNEQFF
TRBV5-1	-	TRBJ2-3	-	TGCGCCAGCAGCCCCGTTTCGGGGTCGGATACGCAGTATTTT	CASSPVSGSDTQYF
TRBV29-1	-	TRBJ1-1	-	TGCAGCGCTCCCATGGGTGTACACGGAGGGAGGGGGAACACTGAAGCTTTCTTT	CSAPMGVHGGRGNTEAFF
TRBV4-2	-	TRBJ1-5	-	TGTGCCAGCAGCCAAGAGGCAGGGGCGAGCAATCAGCCCCAGCATTTT	CASSQEAGASNQPQHF
TRBV4-2	TRBD2	TRBJ2-1	-	TGTGCCAGCAGCCAAACAGTAAGCGGGGGTACCCAGTTCTTC	CASSQTVSGGTQFF
TRBV30	-	TRBJ2-5	-	TGTGCCTGGAGTTCCGGGACACCTGAGACCCAGTACTTC	CAWSSGTPETQYF
TRBV6-1	-	TRBJ1-1	-	TGTGCCAGCAATCTTAACAGGGAGACTGAAGCTTTCTTT	CASNLNRETEAFF
TRBV29-1	TRBD1	TRBJ2-7	few	TGCAGCGTAGCTGACAGGGGTACTTTCTACGAGCAGTACTTC	CSVADRGTFYEQYF
TRBV5-6	TRBD1	TRBJ1-6	-	TGTGCCAGCAGCTTGGACAGGGGGTGGATCGCACCCCTCCACTTT	CASSLDRGWIAPLHF
TRBV10-3	TRBD1	TRBJ1-1	-	TGTGCCATCAGCTCCGCCAAAGGGGGCGGCACTGAAGCTTTCTTT	CAISSAKGGGTEAFF
TRBV25-1	TRBD2	TRBJ2-7	-	TGTGCCAGCAGCGGAACTGGGCTCGGGAGGTACGAGCAGTACTTC	CASSGTGLGRYEQYF
TRBV11-2	TRBD1	TRBJ1-2	-	TGTGCCAGCAGCTTAACAGGGGGACACTATGGCTACACCTTC	CASSLTGGHYGYTF
TRBV14	TRBD1	TRBJ1-1	-	TGTGCCAGCAGCCAACTTCCGGGACAGGGGAACACTGAAGCTTTCTTT	CASSQLPGQGNTEAFF
TRBV12-5	TRBD2	TRBJ2-5	-	TGTGCTAGTGGTTCCTATAGCGGGGGGGCCCCAGAGACCCAGTACTTC	CASGSYSGGAPETQYF
TRBV5-6	-	TRBJ2-2	-	TGTGCCAGCAGCTTGATAGCGTTGGTGACCGGGGAGCTGTTTTTT	CASSLIALVTGELFF
TRBV6-1	-	TRBJ1-6	-	TGTGCCAGCAGTGAAGTAACTTACTATAATTCACCCCTCCACTTT	CASSEVTYYNSPLHF
TRBV2	-	TRBJ2-7	-	TGTGCCAGCAGTGAGATGGGGAGCGGTTCCTACGAGCAGTACTTC	CASSEMGSGSYEQYF
TRBV5-6	TRBD2	TRBJ2-5	-	TGTGCCAGCAGCTTGGCCTACGGGGGGGATTTATTGGAGACCCAGTACTTC	CASSLAYGGDLLETQYF
TRBV6-6	-	TRBJ1-3	-	TGTGCCAGCAGTACCCGGGGGGTTGGAAACACCATATATTTT	CASSTRGVGNTIYF
TRBV2	TRBD1	TRBJ2-1	-	TGTGCCAGCAGGGGACAGGGATTCTACAATGAGCAGTTCTTC	CASRGQGFYNEQFF
TRBV12-3/TRBV12-4	-	TRBJ2-1	-	TGTGCCAGCAGTTTGTTACACCGCAATGAGCAGTTCTTC	CASSLLHRNEQFF
TRBV3-1/TRBV3-2	-	TRBJ2-4	-	TGTGCCAGCAGCGGCAGGGTCGGCATTCAGTACTTC	CASSGRVGIQYF